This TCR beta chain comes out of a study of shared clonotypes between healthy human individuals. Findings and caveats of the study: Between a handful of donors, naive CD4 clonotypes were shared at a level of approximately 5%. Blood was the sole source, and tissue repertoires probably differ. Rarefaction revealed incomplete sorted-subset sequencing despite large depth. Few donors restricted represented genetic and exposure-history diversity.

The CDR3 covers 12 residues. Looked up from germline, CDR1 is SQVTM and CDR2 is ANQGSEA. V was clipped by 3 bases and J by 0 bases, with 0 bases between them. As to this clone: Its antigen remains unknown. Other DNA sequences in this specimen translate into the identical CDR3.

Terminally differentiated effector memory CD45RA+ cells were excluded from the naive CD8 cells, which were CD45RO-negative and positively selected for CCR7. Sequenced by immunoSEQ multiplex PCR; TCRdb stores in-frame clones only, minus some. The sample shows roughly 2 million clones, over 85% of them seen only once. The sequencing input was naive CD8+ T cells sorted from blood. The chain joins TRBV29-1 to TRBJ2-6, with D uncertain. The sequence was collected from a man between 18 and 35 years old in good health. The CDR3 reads CSVDSGANVLTF. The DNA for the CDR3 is TGCAGCGTTGACTCTGGGGCCAACGTCCTGACTTTC.